These 23 T cell receptor beta chains came from one sample sequenced in a study of cytomegalovirus exposure and HLA in healthy donors. Profiled with immunoSEQ multiplex PCR; TCRdb holds only in-frame clones, not every one. The table has about 57,000 clones, approximately 95% seen once. The sequencing sample was made of PBMCs. The source is a young woman in good health and CMV-seronegative.

The CDR3 DNA follows: TGTGCCATCAGGGGTACCGGACAGATATACAATGAGCAGTTCTTC. It yields the protein CAIRGTGQIYNEQFF. The chain recombines TRBV10-3 with TRBJ2-1, with D perhaps TRBD1 (6 bases). The CDR3 totals 15 residues. The V gene's germline CDR1 is ENHRY and CDR2 SYGVKD. Trimming stripped 6 bases from V and 4 bases from J, with 16 bases between.

This clone was found once. The J gene is TRBJ2-3, the V gene TRBV9; TRBD2 is a possible D gene (5 bases). Germline-derived CDR1 and CDR2 are SGDLS and YYNGEE. There are 17 residues in the CDR3. Trimming left V 0 bases short and J 2 bases short, with 16 bases between. CDR3: CASSVGPPRGYTDTQYF. CDR3 coding DNA: TGTGCCAGCAGCGTAGGCCCCCCCCGGGGATACACAGATACGCAGTATTTT.

J is TRBJ2-7 and V is TRBV5-1; D gene uncertain. This CDR3 contains 11 residues. Germline CDR1 and CDR2: SGHRS and YFSETQ. V lost 3 bases to trimming and J lost 2 bases, with 3 bases between them. DNA for the CDR3: TGCGCCAGCAGCTCCACCTACGAGCAGTACTTC. Translated, it gives CASSSTYEQYF.

J is TRBJ2-1 and V is TRBV11-3; D might be TRBD2 (6 bases). The V end was cut by 5 bases, the J end by 5 bases, with 16 bases between. The CDR3 spans 15 residues. Germline CDR1 reads SGHNT; CDR2 reads YENEEA. The CDR3 loop reads CASSRPGTSDNEQFF. In DNA, the CDR3 is TGTGCCAGCAGCCGGCCCGGGACTTCCGACAATGAGCAGTTCTTC.

This chain joins TRBV5-6 and TRBJ2-3; 10 positions match TRBD2. V lost 0 bases to trimming and J lost 2 bases; unmatched junction nucleotides: 3. CDR3 size: 16 residues. Per the germline V gene, CDR1 is SGHDT and CDR2 is YYEEEE. The CDR3 DNA sequence: TGTGCCAGCAGCTTGGCAGCGGGAGGGATCACAGATACGCAGTATTTT. Protein: CASSLAAGGITDTQYF. The complete variable domain, with remaining parts taken from reference TRBV5-6 and TRBJ2-3, reads DAGVTQSPTHLIKTRGQQVTLRCSPKSGHDTVSWYQQALGQGPQFIFQYYEEEERQRGNFPDRFSGHQFPNYSSELNVNALLLGDSALYLCASSLAAGGITDTQYFGPGTRLTVL.

The chain carries TRBV19 and TRBJ1-1; no clear D gene. Germline loops: CDR1 LNHDA, CDR2 SQIVND (reference sequence). Trimming stripped 4 bases from V and 3 bases from J, with 18 bases between. The CDR3 is made up of 16 amino acids. The CDR3 spells CASSTNIRVRHTEAFF. In DNA, the CDR3 is TGTGCCAGTAGTACCAATATACGGGTTCGGCACACTGAAGCTTTCTTT.

This sequence joins TRBV5-5 and TRBJ2-7, with D uncertain. The germline V and J ends were trimmed by 0 bases and 0 bases, with 7 bases remaining between them. The CDR3 runs 14 residues. Germline CDR1 is SGHKS and CDR2 is YYEKEE (reference sequence). This CDR3 is CASSLGDNSYEQYV. The CDR3 DNA reads as TGTGCCAGCAGCTTGGGAGACAACTCCTACGAGCAGTACGTC.

This chain uses TRBV7-9 with TRBJ1-1; D ambiguous. This CDR3 is 11 amino acids long. Trimming took 1 base from V and 7 from J, leaving 4 bases between them. The germline gives CDR1 SEHNR, CDR2 FQNEAQ (reference sequence). For the CDR3, the DNA is TGTGCCAGCAGCTTAGTCGGTGAAGCTTTCTTT. Translated, it gives CASSLVGEAFF.

This clone was observed once. The J gene is TRBJ1-5, the V gene TRBV7-2; D unclear. V lost 1 base and J 5 bases, leaving 6 bases between the germline ends. This CDR3 spans 13 amino acids. Germline V lookup: CDR1 SGHTA, CDR2 FQGNSA. This chain's CDR3 is CASSLVEDQPQHF. CDR3 sequence (DNA): TGTGCCAGCAGCTTAGTTGAGGATCAGCCCCAGCATTTT.

The genes are TRBV5-1 and TRBJ2-3, with 8 bases that match TRBD1. The CDR3 is 15 amino acids. Losses at the gene ends were 3 bases for V and 5 bases for J; bases not matched to a gene: 8. The V gene's germline CDR1 is SGHRS and CDR2 YFSETQ. CDR3 coding DNA: TGCGCCAGCAGCTCGACCGGACAGGGTAAAGATACGCAGTATTTT. Its protein product is CASSSTGQGKDTQYF.

In this sample, this clone turned up once. J is TRBJ1-2 and V is TRBV29-1; the D gene is possibly TRBD1 (6 bases). V gave up 2 bases and J gave up 8 bases, with 12 bases separating them. Germline V lookup: CDR1 SQVTM, CDR2 ANQGSEA. The CDR3 runs 12 residues. For the CDR3, the DNA is TGCAGCGTTGAACAGGGGTTTGAGGGCTACACCTTC. It encodes CSVEQGFEGYTF.

The rearrangement joins TRBV10-3 to TRBJ1-1; 7 nucleotides agree with TRBD1. The CDR3 covers 13 residues. CDR1 ENHRY and CDR2 SYGVKD come from the germline V gene. The J segment lost 5 bases and the V segment lost 4 bases, leaving 4 bases of the junction unmatched. The CDR3 sequence: CAISGQGQTEAFF. DNA of the CDR3: TGTGCCATCAGTGGACAGGGACAAACTGAAGCTTTCTTT.

This chain joins TRBV27 and TRBJ2-1, with D maybe TRBD2 (7 bases). In germline, CDR1 is MNHEY, CDR2 SMNVEV (reference sequence). This CDR3 region has 14 residues. Trimming cost V 8 bases and J 1 base, with 12 bases left between them. The CDR3 protein is CASGEGGSYNEQFF. In DNA, the CDR3 is TGTGCCAGCGGGGAGGGGGGATCCTACAATGAGCAGTTCTTC.

The rearrangement links TRBV2 to TRBJ2-7; the D gene is possibly TRBD2 (5 bases). The germline CDR1 and CDR2 sequences are SNHLY and FYNNEI. The V end was cut by 4 bases, the J end by 6 bases, with 16 bases between. This CDR3 region has 14 residues. This chain's CDR3 is CASSVDVRGGEQYV. The CDR3 DNA is TGTGCCAGCAGTGTGGACGTCCGGGGTGGCGAGCAGTACGTC.

The chain recombines TRBV2 with TRBJ1-1, with TRBD1 identical over 9 bases. The CDR3 covers 14 residues. V shed 5 bases, J shed 6 bases, and the junction held 7 bases outside the gene matches. Germline-derived CDR1 and CDR2 are SNHLY and FYNNEI. In nucleotides, the CDR3 is TGTGCCAGCAGTCCGGACAGGGGAAAGGCTGAAGCTTTCTTT. The encoded protein is CASSPDRGKAEAFF.

V gene TRBV25-1 combines with J gene TRBJ2-4, with 9 positions matching TRBD1. Germline V gives CDR1 MGHDK, CDR2 SYGVNS. V lost 2 bases, J lost 8 bases, and 10 bases stayed unmatched. The CDR3 is made up of 16 amino acids. CDR3 sequence (DNA): TGTGCCAGCAGTGAAGGGACAGGGAGGTTGGGGGACATTCAGTACTTC. Amino acids: CASSEGTGRLGDIQYF.

Worth noting for this clone: Other nucleotide sequences in the sample specify the same CDR3. The J gene is TRBJ1-1, the V gene TRBV6-5, with D hard to call. Trimming stripped 0 bases from V and 0 bases from J, with 5 bases between. Germline-derived CDR1 and CDR2 are MNHEY and SVGAGI. The CDR3 runs 14 residues. This CDR3 is CASSYSPVNTEAFF. In DNA form, the CDR3 reads TGTGCCAGCAGTTACTCCCCGGTGAACACTGAAGCTTTCTTT.

In this sample, this clone turned up once. The chain couples TRBV9 to TRBJ2-3; 7 nucleotides match TRBD2. With V trimmed by 0 bases and J by 3 bases, 4 bases remained unmatched. Germline lookup yields CDR1 SGDLS and CDR2 YYNGEE. CDR3 length equals 15 residues. The CDR3 reads CASSVGWGGTDTQYF. The CDR3, as DNA: TGTGCCAGCAGCGTAGGTTGGGGGGGTACAGATACGCAGTATTTT.

J is TRBJ1-1 and V is TRBV5-1; no clear D gene. This CDR3 is built from 15 residues. Germline V gene sequence: CDR1 SGHRS, CDR2 YFSETQ. Trimming stripped 3 bases from V and 5 bases from J, with 17 bases between. The CDR3 DNA follows: TGCGCCAGCAGCTCCGGTGGGGAGGGCAGGACTGAAGCTTTCTTT. Protein: CASSSGGEGRTEAFF.

Only one count was recorded for this clone. The chain has TRBV2 and TRBJ1-5; TRBD1 aligns across 12 bases. CDR1 and CDR2 from the germline V gene are SNHLY and FYNNEI. Trimming removed 7 bases from V and 5 bases from J; junction bases left unmatched: 6. The CDR3 is 15 residues long. CDR3 loop: CASKTGTGGDQPQHF. In DNA form, the CDR3 reads TGTGCCAGCAAAACCGGGACAGGGGGCGATCAGCCCCAGCATTTT.

CDR3 protein: CASSPTGLAGGTDTQYF. CDR3 DNA: TGTGCCAGCTCACCAACGGGACTAGCGGGAGGCACAGATACGCAGTATTTT. The genes are TRBV18 and TRBJ2-3; TRBD2 agrees at 14 bases. This CDR3 contains 17 residues. Germline trimming cut 2 bases from V and 1 base from J; bases unmatched to any gene: 2. Germline CDR1 is KGHSH and CDR2 is LQKENI.

This clone was seen once. The chain is built from TRBV4-1 and TRBJ1-2; D unresolved. The germline V and J ends were trimmed by 1 base and 3 bases, with 9 bases remaining between them. Germline V lookup: CDR1 MGHRA, CDR2 YSYEKL. The CDR3 has 14 amino acids. The CDR3 loop is CASSQGTLYYGYTF. In DNA, the CDR3 is TGCGCCAGCAGCCAAGGAACCCTATACTATGGCTACACCTTC.

The V gene is TRBV25-1, the J gene TRBJ2-7; 15 bases fit TRBD2. Trimming cost V 7 bases and J 4 bases; bases outside gene matches: 5. CDR3 length equals 15 residues. Looked up from germline, CDR1 is MGHDK and CDR2 is SYGVNS. In DNA form, the CDR3 reads TGTGCCAGCACCAGGACTAGCGGGGGGGTTTACGAGCAGTACTTC. Residues: CASTRTSGGVYEQYF.